A selection of T cell receptor beta chains follows, all from one sample in a study of blood T cell repertoires in COVID-19. Profiling relied on immunoSEQ multiplex PCR, and the TCRdb table lists in-frame clones only, not all of them. The table includes 110,000 to 150,000 clones, nearly 90% detected once. The sample comprised peripheral blood. The source of these receptors is a man in his 70s with acute or convalescent COVID-19. The CDR3 runs from the conserved cysteine through the conserved F or W. A D gene is named only where the DNA matches it firmly. Only some rows state a clone size, as once, few, many or a class for expanded clones.

size: -
V: TRBV18
J: TRBJ1-1
D: TRBD1
DNA: TGTGCCAGCTCATCAGGGGGCATGAACACTGAAGCTTTCTTT
CDR3: CASSSGGMNTEAFF

size: -
V: TRBV5-1
J: TRBJ1-3
D: TRBD1
DNA: TGCGCCAGCAGCCAGGGGGACAGAGGAAACACCATATATTTT
CDR3: CASSQGDRGNTIYF

size: once
V: TRBV12-3/TRBV12-4
J: TRBJ1-2
D: -
DNA: TGTGCCAGCAGTTACGGGGGGAACTATGGCTACACCTTC
CDR3: CASSYGGNYGYTF

size: -
V: TRBV9
J: TRBJ2-7
D: -
DNA: TGTGCCAGCAGCGTTGAGGGTACCTCCTACGAGCAGTACTTC
CDR3: CASSVEGTSYEQYF

size: -
V: TRBV11-2
J: TRBJ2-7
D: -
DNA: TGTGCCAGCAGCTTAGATCTGTCCGAGCAGTACTTC
CDR3: CASSLDLSEQYF

size: -
V: TRBV4-1
J: TRBJ1-4
D: -
DNA: TGCGCCAGCAGCCAAGATCTGGCAGAAACAACTAATGAAAAACTGTTTTTT
CDR3: CASSQDLAETTNEKLFF

size: -
V: TRBV28
J: TRBJ2-6
D: -
DNA: TGTGCCAGCATGGCCGGGGCCAACGTCCTGACTTTC
CDR3: CASMAGANVLTF

size: -
V: TRBV19
J: TRBJ2-7
D: -
DNA: TGTGCCAGTAGTATTTACAGTAGCTCCTACGAGCAGTACTTC
CDR3: CASSIYSSSYEQYF

size: -
V: TRBV5-1
J: TRBJ1-3
D: -
DNA: TGCGCCAGCAGCCCAGGGAGGACTGGAAACACCATATATTTT
CDR3: CASSPGRTGNTIYF

size: -
V: TRBV9
J: TRBJ2-5
D: TRBD2
DNA: TGTGCCGAACAAAGTGAGAGACTAGCGCCCCCGGGGGAGACCCAGTACTTC
CDR3: CAEQSERLAPPGETQYF

size: -
V: TRBV6-1
J: TRBJ1-3
D: -
DNA: TGTGCCAGCAGTGAAGCGGTCTGGCGCGCAGGAGGAAACACCATATATTTT
CDR3: CASSEAVWRAGGNTIYF

size: -
V: TRBV7-9
J: TRBJ1-3
D: -
DNA: TGTGCCAGCAGGTTACTCTCTGGAAACACCATATATTTT
CDR3: CASRLLSGNTIYF

size: -
V: TRBV2
J: TRBJ2-5
D: TRBD2
DNA: TGTGCCAGCAGCCGAGACGGGGGGCAAGAGACCCAGTACTTC
CDR3: CASSRDGGQETQYF

size: many
V: TRBV27
J: TRBJ2-3
D: -
DNA: TGTGCCAGCAGTTTATCGGCGGGAACAGATACGCAGTATTTT
CDR3: CASSLSAGTDTQYF

size: -
V: TRBV6-5
J: TRBJ1-1
D: TRBD1
DNA: TGTGCCAGCAAGGGGGCGGCCGGAGAAGCTTTCTTT
CDR3: CASKGAAGEAFF

size: -
V: TRBV30
J: TRBJ1-2
D: -
DNA: TGTGCCTGGAGTGAATTGGGGTGGCGGGGAGCTAACTATGGCTACACCTTC
CDR3: CAWSELGWRGANYGYTF

size: -
V: TRBV10-3
J: TRBJ2-3
D: -
DNA: TGTGCCATAGCGGGTTCTAGCACAGATACGCAGTATTTT
CDR3: CAIAGSSTDTQYF

size: -
V: TRBV6-6
J: TRBJ2-3
D: TRBD2
DNA: TGTGCCAGCAGTCCTCGAACTAGCGGGGAGTTCACAGATACGCAGTATTTT
CDR3: CASSPRTSGEFTDTQYF

size: -
V: TRBV15
J: TRBJ1-2
D: -
DNA: TGTGCCACCAGCAGAGCACGGGAATATGGCTACACCTTC
CDR3: CATSRAREYGYTF

size: -
V: TRBV6-4
J: TRBJ2-1
D: -
DNA: TGTGCCAGCAGTGACTCCGGGGTCAGCTCCTACAATGAGCAGTTCTTC
CDR3: CASSDSGVSSYNEQFF

size: -
V: TRBV11-2
J: TRBJ1-4
D: TRBD1
DNA: TGTGCCAGCAGACGACAGGGGGGAACTAATGAAAAACTGTTTTTT
CDR3: CASRRQGGTNEKLFF

size: -
V: TRBV6-1
J: TRBJ1-1
D: TRBD1
DNA: TGTGCCAGCAGTGAGACAGGGGGTAACACTGAAGCTTTCTTT
CDR3: CASSETGGNTEAFF

size: -
V: TRBV10-1
J: TRBJ2-3
D: TRBD1
DNA: TGCGCCAGCAGCGATCAGGACAGGGGGATTAGCACAGATACGCAGTATTTT
CDR3: CASSDQDRGISTDTQYF

size: -
V: TRBV28
J: TRBJ1-3
D: -
DNA: TGTGCCAGCAGTCCGACAGCGTCTGGAAACACCATATATTTT
CDR3: CASSPTASGNTIYF

size: -
V: TRBV6-5
J: TRBJ2-1
D: TRBD1
DNA: TGTGCCAGCAGCAGGGACAGGGGGGTGTACAATGAGCAGTTCTTC
CDR3: CASSRDRGVYNEQFF

size: -
V: TRBV27
J: TRBJ2-7
D: TRBD2
DNA: TGTGCCAGCAGTCCAATAGCGGGGGGGGCTTACGAGCAGTACTTC
CDR3: CASSPIAGGAYEQYF

size: -
V: TRBV7-3
J: TRBJ2-1
D: TRBD2
DNA: TGTGCCAGCAGCGCTGGGACTAGCGGGAACAATGAGCAGTTCTTC
CDR3: CASSAGTSGNNEQFF

size: -
V: TRBV7-9
J: TRBJ2-3
D: -
DNA: TGTGCCAGCAGCTTAGCGGGAGTTAGCACAGATACGCAGTATTTT
CDR3: CASSLAGVSTDTQYF

size: -
V: TRBV19
J: TRBJ1-2
D: -
DNA: TGTGCCAGCGGAGGTGGTGGACATGGCTACACCTTC
CDR3: CASGGGGHGYTF

size: -
V: TRBV11-3
J: TRBJ1-1
D: TRBD1
DNA: TGTGCCAGCAGCCGCCTGACAGGGAGCGAAGCTTTCTTT
CDR3: CASSRLTGSEAFF

size: -
V: TRBV11-2
J: TRBJ1-1
D: -
DNA: TGTGCCAGCAGCTTAGTCGAGGCCGAAGCTTTCTTT
CDR3: CASSLVEAEAFF

size: -
V: TRBV10-3
J: TRBJ2-3
D: -
DNA: TGTGCCACGTCCGGGGGATCGGATACGCAGTATTTT
CDR3: CATSGGSDTQYF

size: -
V: TRBV7-8
J: TRBJ1-2
D: -
DNA: TGTGCCAGCAGCTTAGCACAGATGATGGGCTATGGCTACACCTTC
CDR3: CASSLAQMMGYGYTF

size: -
V: TRBV5-1
J: TRBJ1-1
D: -
DNA: TGCGCCAGCAGCTTCCTAGGGGTTGCCACTGAAGCTTTCTTT
CDR3: CASSFLGVATEAFF

size: -
V: TRBV2
J: TRBJ1-4
D: -
DNA: TGTGCCAGCAGTGAACGGGGGTTTGGGGAAAAACTGTTTTTT
CDR3: CASSERGFGEKLFF

size: -
V: TRBV7-2
J: TRBJ1-2
D: -
DNA: TGTGCCAGCAGCCCCCCTCCAGGGGACTATGGCTACACCTTC
CDR3: CASSPPPGDYGYTF

size: -
V: TRBV24-1
J: TRBJ1-5
D: -
DNA: TGTGCCACCAGTAGGGACGGGAGGAGCAATCAGCCCCAGCATTTT
CDR3: CATSRDGRSNQPQHF

size: -
V: TRBV5-4
J: TRBJ1-2
D: -
DNA: TGTGCCAGCAGCTACGGACAGCGCTACACCTTC
CDR3: CASSYGQRYTF

size: once
V: TRBV24-1
J: TRBJ2-2
D: TRBD1
DNA: TGTGCCACCTCCGGACAGGGCGATCCCGGGGAGCTGTTTTTT
CDR3: CATSGQGDPGELFF

size: -
V: TRBV4-1
J: TRBJ2-3
D: -
DNA: TGCGCCAGCAGCCCGGGGAGGGGGGAGCCGGTCCTACCCTGGGGGCAGTATTTT
CDR3: CASSPGRGEPVLPWGQYF

size: -
V: TRBV6-5
J: TRBJ1-2
D: TRBD1
DNA: TGTGCCAGCAGGCACGGACAGGGGGCGCAAAGTGGCTACACCTTC
CDR3: CASRHGQGAQSGYTF

size: -
V: TRBV29-1
J: TRBJ1-5
D: -
DNA: TGCAGCGGGGGTGCTGCGGGGGTTTGTCCCCAGCATTTT
CDR3: CSGGAAGVCPQHF

size: -
V: TRBV6-5
J: TRBJ1-3
D: -
DNA: TGTGCCAGCAGTTATAACGGGGGGCCTGGAAACACCATATATTTT
CDR3: CASSYNGGPGNTIYF

size: -
V: TRBV4-1
J: TRBJ2-2
D: TRBD2
DNA: TGCGCCAGCAGCCAGGAGCCCGGGACTAGCGGCACCGGGGAGCTGTTTTTT
CDR3: CASSQEPGTSGTGELFF

size: few
V: TRBV5-1
J: TRBJ1-2
D: -
DNA: TGCGCCAGCAGCTCCGGACAGAACTATGGCTACACCTTC
CDR3: CASSSGQNYGYTF

size: -
V: TRBV25-1
J: TRBJ2-1
D: TRBD1
DNA: TGTGCCAGCACCCTAGCGACAGGGGGCGATGAGCAGTTCTTC
CDR3: CASTLATGGDEQFF

size: -
V: TRBV5-1
J: TRBJ1-2
D: TRBD1
DNA: TGCGCCAGCAGCTCCCAGGGACAGTTGAACTATGGCTACACCTTC
CDR3: CASSSQGQLNYGYTF

size: few
V: TRBV27
J: TRBJ2-1
D: -
DNA: TGTGCCAGCAGTTTTGGGCTAGTGGGAGACAATGAGCAGTTCTTC
CDR3: CASSFGLVGDNEQFF

size: -
V: TRBV4-1
J: TRBJ2-7
D: TRBD1
DNA: TGCGCCAGCAGCCAACCTGGACAGGGTCTCTACGAGCAGTACTTC
CDR3: CASSQPGQGLYEQYF

size: -
V: TRBV5-1
J: TRBJ1-1
D: TRBD1
DNA: TGCGCCAGCAGCTTCCCGGACAGGCTTGACACTGAAGCTTTCTTT
CDR3: CASSFPDRLDTEAFF

size: -
V: TRBV7-2
J: TRBJ2-1
D: TRBD2
DNA: TGTGCCAGCAGCTTAGGTGGGAGGGCCGCCTACAATGAGCAGTTCTTC
CDR3: CASSLGGRAAYNEQFF

size: -
V: TRBV3-1/TRBV3-2
J: TRBJ1-3
D: -
DNA: TGTGCCAGCAGCCAAACGGACAGCTCAGGCACCATATATTTT
CDR3: CASSQTDSSGTIYF

size: -
V: TRBV28
J: TRBJ2-7
D: -
DNA: TGTGCCAGCAGTCTATCTAGCAAGGGCTCCGAGCAGTACTTC
CDR3: CASSLSSKGSEQYF

size: -
V: TRBV28
J: TRBJ2-5
D: TRBD1
DNA: TGTGCCAGCGGACAAGGGGGCGCAGAGACCCAGTACTTC
CDR3: CASGQGGAETQYF

size: -
V: TRBV5-1
J: TRBJ1-4
D: -
DNA: TGCGCCAGCAGCTTTGACAGGATGGGTTCAACTAATGAAAAACTGTTTTTT
CDR3: CASSFDRMGSTNEKLFF